This paragraph covers one T cell receptor (beta chain) sequence. Each participant's cohort was designated according to participant-reported clinical history. During the 2 weeks before they entered the study, exposed participants had met someone with a PCR-confirmed or clinician-diagnosed COVID-19 case. This CDR3 comprises 17 residues. The J segment lost 8 bases and the V segment lost 3 bases, leaving 7 bases of the junction unmatched. CDR1 and CDR2 from the germline V gene are LGHNA and YSLEER. This sample is drawn from a study of blood T cell repertoires in COVID-19. Study background: The origin of the acute and convalescent COVID-19 samples was the United States, Italy and Spain.

Sequenced by immunoSEQ multiplex PCR; TCRdb stores in-frame clones only, minus some. In the table there are some 190,000 clones, about 83% of which are singletons. The chain recombines TRBV4-3 with TRBJ2-1; 16 bases agree with TRBD2. Sequencing input: PBMCs or T cells enriched from blood (not recorded which). This TCR was recovered from a woman aged 25 to 45 who had been exposed to COVID-19. CDR3 residues: CASSHPGLAGGLDEQFF. The CDR3 nucleotides are TGCGCCAGCAGCCATCCGGGACTAGCGGGGGGGCTGGATGAGCAGTTCTTC.